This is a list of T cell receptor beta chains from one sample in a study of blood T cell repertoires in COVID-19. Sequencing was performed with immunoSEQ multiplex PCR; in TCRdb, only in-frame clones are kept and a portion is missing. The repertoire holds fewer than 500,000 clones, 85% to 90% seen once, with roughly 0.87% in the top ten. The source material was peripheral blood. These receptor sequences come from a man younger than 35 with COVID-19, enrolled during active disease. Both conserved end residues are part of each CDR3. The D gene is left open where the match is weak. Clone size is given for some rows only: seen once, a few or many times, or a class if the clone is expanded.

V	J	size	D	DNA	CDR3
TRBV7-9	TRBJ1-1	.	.	TGTGCCAGCAGCACCCAGGAGAACACTGAAGCTTTCTTT	CASSTQENTEAFF
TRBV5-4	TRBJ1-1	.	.	TGTGCCAGCAGCTTGGCCGGCGGGAACATGAACACTGAAGCTTTCTTT	CASSLAGGNMNTEAFF
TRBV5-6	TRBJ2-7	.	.	TGTGCCAGCAGCTTGGGGGGGCCGGTAAGCTCCTACGAGCAGTACTTC	CASSLGGPVSSYEQYF
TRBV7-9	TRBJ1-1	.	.	TGTGCCAGCAGCTTCCTTTCGAACACTGAAGCTTTCTTT	CASSFLSNTEAFF
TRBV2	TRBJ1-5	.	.	TGTGCCAGCAGTAAAGGGGGGGGAAATCAGCCCCAGCATTTT	CASSKGGGNQPQHF
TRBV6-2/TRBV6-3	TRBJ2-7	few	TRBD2	TGTGCCAGCAGTTTGACTAGCCCCACCGTGAACGAGCAGTACTTC	CASSLTSPTVNEQYF
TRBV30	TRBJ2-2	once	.	TGTGCCTGGAGTGTACTCCTCACCGGGGAGCTGTTTTTT	CAWSVLLTGELFF
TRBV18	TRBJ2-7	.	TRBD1	TGTGCCAGCTACCCGGGACAGGACTACGAGCAGTACTTC	CASYPGQDYEQYF
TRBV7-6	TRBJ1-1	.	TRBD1	TGTGCCAGCAGCTCCTCACCGGACAGGGGTTCATTCTTT	CASSSSPDRGSFF
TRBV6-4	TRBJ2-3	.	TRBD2	TGTGCCAGCAGTGAGACTAGCGGGAGAAATACGCAGTATTTT	CASSETSGRNTQYF
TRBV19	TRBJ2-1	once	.	TGTGCCAGTAGTATTGCAGGGCCGATCCTCTACAATGAGCAGTTCTTC	CASSIAGPILYNEQFF
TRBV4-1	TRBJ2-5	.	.	TGCGCCAGCAGCCAAGAGTTTATAGAGACCCAGTACTTC	CASSQEFIETQYF
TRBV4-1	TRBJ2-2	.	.	TGCGCCAGCAGCCTTGAGGGCACCGGGGAGCTGTTTTTT	CASSLEGTGELFF
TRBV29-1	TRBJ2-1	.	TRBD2	TGCAGCGTTGAACCGGGACTAGGAAGCAATGAGCAGTTCTTC	CSVEPGLGSNEQFF